One sample yielded the 27 T cell receptor beta chains listed below, sequenced in a study of OX40 agonist ivuxolimab in advanced cancers. Sequencing was performed with immunoSEQ multiplex PCR; in TCRdb, only in-frame clones are kept and a portion is missing. The sample lists approximately 27,000 clones, around three quarters seen once, with over 12% in the top ten. The sample was CD4+ or CD8+ T cells sorted from blood, taken in a trial of the OX40 agonist ivuxolimab. These receptors were collected from an adult with an advanced solid tumor such as melanoma, head and neck, liver or kidney cancer.

The chain joins TRBV5-1 to TRBJ1-1; D remains unclear. Trimming left V 0 bases short and J 1 base short, with 10 bases between. The CDR3 contains 15 residues. CDR1 is SGHRS, CDR2 YFSETQ, per germline. CDR3 in amino acids: CASSLAAGKNTEAFF. CDR3 nucleotide sequence: TGCGCCAGCAGCTTGGCCGCGGGGAAGAACACTGAAGCTTTCTTT.

V gene TRBV5-1 combines with J gene TRBJ1-3, with a possible D match to TRBD1 (6 bases). CDR1 is SGHRS, CDR2 YFSETQ, per germline. This CDR3 comprises 16 residues. V was cut by 4 bases and J by 1 base, with 15 bases left in between. The CDR3 nucleotides read TGCGCCAGCAGCGCCTCGACAGGTTGGTCTGGAAACACCATATATTTT. Translating gives CASSASTGWSGNTIYF.

By share, this clone ranks as large (0.1 to 1%). The chain uses TRBV6-5 and TRBJ2-5, with D uncertain. The CDR3 covers 15 residues. Germline V CDR1 and CDR2: MNHEY, SVGAGI. Trimming stripped 7 bases from V and 6 bases from J, with 21 bases between. The DNA for the CDR3 is TGTGCCAGCACCTCCCTTCAAATGACGGCCCAGACCCAGTACTTC. It translates to CASTSLQMTAQTQYF.

The rearrangement joins TRBV5-1 to TRBJ1-2, with a tentative D call TRBD1 (5 bases). From germline, CDR1 is SGHRS and CDR2 YFSETQ. The CDR3 runs to 15 residues. V was shortened by 0 bases and J by 4 bases, with 13 bases between the two germline ends. The CDR3 region has the DNA TGCGCCAGCAGCTTGGCAGGGTTATCAACCTATGGCTACACCTTC. Translating gives CASSLAGLSTYGYTF.

The J gene is TRBJ2-6, the V gene TRBV10-3; TRBD1 matches at 7 bases. Per the germline V gene, CDR1 is ENHRY and CDR2 is SYGVKD. J was trimmed by 0 bases and V by 8 bases; bases with no gene match: 7. The CDR3 is made up of 16 amino acids. This chain's CDR3 is CAIPGQSSSGANVLTF. CDR3 nucleotides: TGTGCCATCCCGGGACAGTCTTCCTCTGGGGCCAACGTCCTGACTTTC.

This clone was observed a few times. CDR3 sequence: CASILGTSGDYNEQFF. The CDR3 DNA reads TGTGCCAGCATCCTGGGGACTAGCGGGGACTACAATGAGCAGTTCTTC. This sequence joins TRBV5-6 and TRBJ2-1; 13 positions agree with TRBD2. The CDR3 length is 16 residues. The V gene end was trimmed by 6 bases and the J gene end by 3 bases; junction bases not matched to a gene: 6. Germline values: CDR1 SGHDT, CDR2 YYEEEE.

The CDR3 region has the DNA TGTGCCAGCTCCCCAGGGGCGAACACTGAAGCTTTCTTT. It translates to CASSPGANTEAFF. The chain recombines TRBV6-4 with TRBJ1-1, with D perhaps matching TRBD1 (6 bases). Germline loops: CDR1 MRHNA, CDR2 SNTAGT. The V and J ends lost 8 bases and 1 base respectively, with 11 bases between them. The CDR3 length is 13 residues.

The chain links TRBV5-1 to TRBJ2-5; 10 bases fit TRBD1. CDR1 is SGHRS and CDR2 is YFSETQ in the germline V gene. Trimming took 1 base from V and 6 from J; bases not matched to a gene: 12. The CDR3 is 17 residues long. The CDR3 DNA reads TGCGCCAGCAGCTTGTTTATCGGGACAGGGGCTGGGCAGACCCAGTACTTC. It yields the protein CASSLFIGTGAGQTQYF.

The chain combines TRBV30 with TRBJ1-3; possible D gene TRBD1, 5 bases. The CDR3 runs to 15 residues. Germline V lookup: CDR1 GTSNPN, CDR2 SVGIG (reference sequence). Trimming shortened V by 0 bases and J by 2 bases, and 11 bases separated the two germline ends. In DNA, the CDR3 is TGTGCCTGGAGTGTTGCCAGGGCTGCTGGAAACACCATATATTTT. Translating gives CAWSVARAAGNTIYF. Drawing the rest from reference TRBV30 and TRBJ1-3, the complete variable domain is SQTIHQWPATLVQPVGSPLSLECTVEGTSNPNLYWYRQAAGRGLQLLFYSVGIGQISSEVPQNLSASRPQDRQFILSSKKLLLSDSGFYLCAWSVARAAGNTIYFGEGSWLTVV.

V is TRBV7-7 and J is TRBJ1-2; D possibly corresponds to TRBD1 (5 bases). The CDR3 covers 11 residues. The germline V and J ends were trimmed by 5 bases and 8 bases, with 9 bases remaining between them. Germline-derived CDR1 and CDR2 are SSHAT and FNYEAQ (reference sequence). The CDR3 DNA is TGTGCCAGCAGCCCCTGGGACGGCTACACCTTC. It is translated as CASSPWDGYTF.

The V gene is TRBV5-3, the J gene TRBJ2-1, with TRBD2 as a possible D gene (6 bases). TRBV5-3 is flagged as an ORF with uncertain function. V was pared by 0 bases and J by 12 bases, with 10 bases between. The CDR3 is 12 amino acids. CDR3 DNA: TGTGCCAGAAGCTTGGTTTCGGAGGGGCAGTTCTTC. Amino acid sequence: CARSLVSEGQFF.

V and J are TRBV6-6 and TRBJ2-2; perhaps TRBD2 as D (5 bases). CDR1 is MNHNY and CDR2 is SVGAGI in the germline V gene (reference sequence). This CDR3 is 15 amino acids long. V lost 7 bases and J lost 4, with 16 bases in between. The CDR3 bases are TGTGCCAGCACCTACGGGCGCGGGCGCACCGGGGAGCTGTTTTTT. Translating gives CASTYGRGRTGELFF.

This sequence joins TRBV5-8 and TRBJ1-4, with TRBD1 as a possible D gene (5 bases). With 2 bases removed from V and 8 bases from J, the gap between germline ends came to 16 bases. Per the germline V gene, CDR1 is SGHTS and CDR2 is YDEGEE. The CDR3 contains 15 residues. CDR3 DNA: TGTGCCAGCAGCTTACAGGTCGGTGGGGTCGAAAAACTGTTTTTT. This codes for CASSLQVGGVEKLFF.

The chain is built from TRBV6-5 and TRBJ2-5, with D perhaps assigned TRBD1 or TRBD2 (5 bases each). V was pared by 2 bases and J by 5 bases, with 18 bases between. This CDR3 contains 16 residues. CDR1 is MNHEY and CDR2 is SVGAGI in the germline V gene. The CDR3 sequence is CASSYLGAPLEETQYF. The CDR3 nucleotides are TGTGCCAGCAGTTACCTCGGGGCCCCTCTGGAGGAGACCCAGTACTTC.

The rearrangement uses TRBV6-4 and TRBJ2-5; either TRBD1 or TRBD2 may fit D (6 bases each). The CDR3 extends over 15 amino acids. Germline-derived CDR1 and CDR2 are MRHNA and SNTAGT. The V end lost 4 bases, the J end lost 5 bases, and 17 bases lay between the germline ends. The CDR3 loop is CASSASEGGGETQYF. DNA for the CDR3: TGTGCCAGCAGTGCTTCGGAGGGGGGAGGTGAGACCCAGTACTTC.

In DNA form, the CDR3 reads TGTGCCAGCAGCTTGGTCCAGGCCCTCGGCGAGCAGTACTTC. The encoded protein is CASSLVQALGEQYF. This chain connects TRBV5-5 to TRBJ2-7, with no clear D. The germline gives CDR1 SGHKS, CDR2 YYEKEE (reference sequence). The CDR3 spans 14 residues. V was pared by 0 bases and J by 6 bases, with 13 bases between. Based on the CDR3 plus reference TRBV5-5 and TRBJ2-7, the full variable domain is DAGVTQSPTHLIKTRGQQVTLRCSPISGHKSVSWYQQVLGQGPQFIFQYYEKEERGRGNFPDRFSARQFPNYSSELNVNALLLGDSALYLCASSLVQALGEQYFGPGTRLTVT.

The chain combines TRBV10-3 with TRBJ2-3; TRBD2 agrees at 11 bases. This CDR3 is 19 amino acids long. From germline, CDR1 is ENHRY and CDR2 SYGVKD. With 3 bases clipped from V and 7 bases from J, the junction kept 18 bases outside the gene matches. CDR3 sequence: CAISEPLAGAFALVNTQYF. As DNA, the CDR3 is TGTGCCATCAGTGAACCACTAGCGGGGGCCTTTGCATTAGTGAATACGCAGTATTTT.

This chain joins TRBV5-8 and TRBJ2-2; D not certain. This CDR3 is 11 amino acids long. V lost 6 bases and J 8 bases, leaving 8 bases between the germline ends. The V gene's germline CDR1 is SGHTS and CDR2 YDEGEE. CDR3 sequence reads: CASTRRGELFF. The CDR3 DNA follows: TGTGCCAGCACCCGCCGGGGGGAGCTGTTTTTT.

The J gene is TRBJ1-1, the V gene TRBV15; a weak D match, TRBD1 (5 bases). The CDR3 has 15 residues. Trimming stripped 3 bases from V and 3 bases from J, with 14 bases between. Germline V gives CDR1 LNHNV, CDR2 YYDKDF (reference sequence). The CDR3 loop is CATSSLDRGDTEAFF. DNA of the CDR3: TGTGCCACCAGCAGCCTCGACCGAGGGGACACTGAAGCTTTCTTT.

There are a few counts of this clone. The rearrangement uses TRBV30 and TRBJ2-7; 14 bases are shared with TRBD2. J lost 4 bases, V lost 1 base, and 6 bases had no gene match. CDR1 and CDR2 (germline): GTSNPN, SVGIG (reference sequence). This CDR3 is built from 16 residues. CDR3 sequence reads: CAWSDAGTSGGYEQYF. DNA for the CDR3: TGTGCCTGGAGTGACGCCGGGACTAGCGGGGGTTACGAGCAGTACTTC.

The CDR3 DNA reads TGTGCCAGAAGCTCTAACAGGGGCCTTGGGTATGGCTACACCTTC. As protein: CARSSNRGLGYGYTF. The chain combines TRBV5-3 with TRBJ1-2, with 7 bases identical to TRBD1. TRBV5-3 is recorded as an ORF, its role being uncertain. The CDR3 spans 15 residues. The V and J ends lost 3 bases and 5 bases, in that order; junction bases with no gene match: 10.

The rearrangement links TRBV9 to TRBJ1-5, with TRBD1 matching over 10 bases. The trim removed 4 bases at V and 7 bases at J, leaving 5 bases unmatched. CDR3 length: 14 amino acids. Germline CDR1 and CDR2: SGDLS and YYNGEE. The CDR3 region is CASSPDRGRQPQHF. The CDR3 DNA is TGTGCCAGCAGCCCTGACAGGGGGCGGCAGCCCCAGCATTTT.

The V gene is TRBV5-6, the J gene TRBJ1-2, with D maybe TRBD1 (6 bases). This CDR3 comprises 14 residues. The germline gives CDR1 SGHDT, CDR2 YYEEEE. V was clipped by 1 base and J by 4 bases, with 11 bases between them. The CDR3 DNA reads TGTGCCAGCAGCTTGAGGGGGGCGCGCTATGGCTACACCTTC. Encoded protein: CASSLRGARYGYTF.

The chain employs TRBV10-3 and TRBJ1-2; D is unresolved. CDR3 length: 14 amino acids. V shed 2 bases and J shed 4 bases, with 11 bases lying between them. In germline, CDR1 is ENHRY, CDR2 SYGVKD. This chain's CDR3 is CAISEGRRGYGYTF. Written as DNA, the CDR3 is TGTGCCATCAGTGAGGGCCGACGGGGCTATGGCTACACCTTC.

With regard to this clone: Mismatch with germline at one junction end may stem from a read error. The gene calls are TRBV27 and TRBJ2-2, with D perhaps TRBD2 (5 bases). The CDR3 is made up of 13 amino acids. The germline V gene has CDR1 MNHEY and CDR2 SMNVEV (reference sequence). CDR3 loop: CASSPYLTGELVF. The CDR3 coding sequence is TGTGCCAGCAGTCCTTACCTCACCGGGGAGCTGGTTTTT.

The chain has TRBV19 and TRBJ1-6, with 7 bases lining up with TRBD1. V dropped 10 bases and J dropped 7; count of bases not matched to a gene: 16. This CDR3 region has 16 residues. Per germline, CDR1 LNHDA and CDR2 SQIVND (reference sequence). CDR3 nucleotides: TGTGCCACGAGTAAGGGGGCGGGAGCAAAGAATTCACCCCTCCACTTT. Translating it yields CATSKGAGAKNSPLHF.

The rearrangement joins TRBV5-5 to TRBJ2-7; TRBD1 aligns across 7 bases. CDR3 length equals 15 residues. Per the germline V gene, CDR1 is SGHKS and CDR2 is YYEKEE (reference sequence). With V trimmed by 5 bases and J by 4 bases, 12 bases remained unmatched. CDR3 sequence: CASSYQQGNPYEQYF. CDR3 coding DNA: TGTGCCAGCAGTTATCAACAGGGGAACCCTTACGAGCAGTACTTC.